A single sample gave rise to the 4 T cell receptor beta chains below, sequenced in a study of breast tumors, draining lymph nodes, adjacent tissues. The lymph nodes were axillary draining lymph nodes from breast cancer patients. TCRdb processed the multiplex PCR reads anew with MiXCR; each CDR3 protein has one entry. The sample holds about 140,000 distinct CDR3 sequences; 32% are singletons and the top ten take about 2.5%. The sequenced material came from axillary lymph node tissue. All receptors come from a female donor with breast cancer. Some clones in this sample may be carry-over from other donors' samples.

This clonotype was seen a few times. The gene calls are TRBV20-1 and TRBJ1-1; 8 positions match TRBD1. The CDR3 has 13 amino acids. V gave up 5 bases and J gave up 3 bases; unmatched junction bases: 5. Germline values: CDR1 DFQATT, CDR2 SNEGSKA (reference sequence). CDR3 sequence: CSASTGADTEAFF. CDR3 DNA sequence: TGCAGTGCTTCGACAGGGGCGGACACTGAAGCTTTCTTT.

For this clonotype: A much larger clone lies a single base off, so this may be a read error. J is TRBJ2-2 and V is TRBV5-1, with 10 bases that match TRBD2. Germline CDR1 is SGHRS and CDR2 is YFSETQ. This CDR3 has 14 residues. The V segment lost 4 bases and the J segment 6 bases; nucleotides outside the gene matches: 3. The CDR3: CASSRGLAPGELFF. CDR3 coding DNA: TGCGCCAGCAGCAGGGGACTAGCGCCCGGGGAGCTGTTTTTT.

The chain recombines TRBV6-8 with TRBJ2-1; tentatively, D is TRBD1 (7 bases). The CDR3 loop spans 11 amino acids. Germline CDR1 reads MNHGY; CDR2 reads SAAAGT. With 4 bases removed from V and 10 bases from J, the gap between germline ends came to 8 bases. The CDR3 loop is CASSSGGEQFF. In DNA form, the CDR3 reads TGTGCCAGCAGTTCAGGGGGGGAGCAGTTCTTC.

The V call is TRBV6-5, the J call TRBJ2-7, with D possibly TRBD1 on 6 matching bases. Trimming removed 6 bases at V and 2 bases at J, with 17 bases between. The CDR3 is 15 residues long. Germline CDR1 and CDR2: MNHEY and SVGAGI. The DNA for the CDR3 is TGTGCCAGCAGACCCGACAGGAGAGGGCCCTACGAGCAGTACTTC. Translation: CASRPDRRGPYEQYF.